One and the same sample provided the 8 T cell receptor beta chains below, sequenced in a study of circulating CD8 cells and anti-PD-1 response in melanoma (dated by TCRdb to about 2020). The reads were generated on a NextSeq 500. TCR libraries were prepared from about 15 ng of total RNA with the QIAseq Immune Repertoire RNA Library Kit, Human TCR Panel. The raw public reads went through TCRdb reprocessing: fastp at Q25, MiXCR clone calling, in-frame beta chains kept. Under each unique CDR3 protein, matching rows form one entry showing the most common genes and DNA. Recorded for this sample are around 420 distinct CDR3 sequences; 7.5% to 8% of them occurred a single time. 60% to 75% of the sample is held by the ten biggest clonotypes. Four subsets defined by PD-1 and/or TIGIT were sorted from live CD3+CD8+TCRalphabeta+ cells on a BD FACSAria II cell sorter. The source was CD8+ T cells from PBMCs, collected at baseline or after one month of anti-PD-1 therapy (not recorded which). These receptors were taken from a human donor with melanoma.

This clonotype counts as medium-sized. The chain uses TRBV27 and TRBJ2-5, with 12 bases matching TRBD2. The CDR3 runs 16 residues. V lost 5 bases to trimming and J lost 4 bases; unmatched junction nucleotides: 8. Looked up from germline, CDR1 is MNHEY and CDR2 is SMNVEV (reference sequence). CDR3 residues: CASSEGLAGLLETQYF. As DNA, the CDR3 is TGTGCCAGCAGTGAGGGACTAGCGGGTCTGTTAGAGACCCAGTACTTC.

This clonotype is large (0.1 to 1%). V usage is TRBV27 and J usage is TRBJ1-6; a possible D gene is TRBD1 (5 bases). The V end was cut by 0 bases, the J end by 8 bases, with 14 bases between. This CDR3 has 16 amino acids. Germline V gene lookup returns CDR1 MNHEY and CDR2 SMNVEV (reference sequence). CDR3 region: CASSLSFGRGDSPLHF. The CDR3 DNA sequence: TGTGCCAGCAGTTTATCGTTCGGGCGAGGGGATTCACCCCTCCACTTT.

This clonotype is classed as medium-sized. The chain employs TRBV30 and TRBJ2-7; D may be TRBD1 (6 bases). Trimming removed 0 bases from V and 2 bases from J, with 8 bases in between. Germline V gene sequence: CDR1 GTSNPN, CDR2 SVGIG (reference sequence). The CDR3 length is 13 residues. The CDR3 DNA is TGTGCCTGGAGTGTAGCAGGGGCCTACGAGCAGTACTTC. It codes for CAWSVAGAYEQYF. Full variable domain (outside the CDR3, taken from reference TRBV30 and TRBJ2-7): SQTIHQWPATLVQPVGSPLSLECTVEGTSNPNLYWYRQAAGRGLQLLFYSVGIGQISSEVPQNLSASRPQDRQFILSSKKLLLSDSGFYLCAWSVAGAYEQYFGPGTRLTVT.

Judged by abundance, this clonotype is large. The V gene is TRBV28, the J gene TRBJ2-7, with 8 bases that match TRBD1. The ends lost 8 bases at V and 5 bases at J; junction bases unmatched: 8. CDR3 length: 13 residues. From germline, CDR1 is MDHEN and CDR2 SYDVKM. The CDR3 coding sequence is TGTGCCAGCGGGGAGGACAGGGATGACGAGCAGTACTTC. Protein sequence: CASGEDRDDEQYF.

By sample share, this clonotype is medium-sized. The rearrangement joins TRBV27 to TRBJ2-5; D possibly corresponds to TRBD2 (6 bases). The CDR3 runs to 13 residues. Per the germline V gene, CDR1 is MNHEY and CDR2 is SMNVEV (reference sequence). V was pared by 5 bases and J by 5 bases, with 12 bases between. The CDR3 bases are TGTGCCAGCAGTCGGGAGAGGAGGGAGACCCAGTACTTC. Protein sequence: CASSRERRETQYF.

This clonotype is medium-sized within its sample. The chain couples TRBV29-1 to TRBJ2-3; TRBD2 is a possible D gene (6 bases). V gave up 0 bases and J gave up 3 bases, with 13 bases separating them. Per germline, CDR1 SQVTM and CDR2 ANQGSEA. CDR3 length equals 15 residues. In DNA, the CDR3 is TGCAGCGTTGAAGACCCGAGGGAGGAAACAGATACGCAGTATTTT. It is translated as CSVEDPREETDTQYF.

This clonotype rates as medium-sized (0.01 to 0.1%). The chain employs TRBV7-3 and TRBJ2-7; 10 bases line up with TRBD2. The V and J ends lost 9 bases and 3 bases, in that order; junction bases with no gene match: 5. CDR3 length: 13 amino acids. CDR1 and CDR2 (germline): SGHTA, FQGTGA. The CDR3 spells CASKREGNYEQYF. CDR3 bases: TGTGCCAGTAAGCGGGAGGGAAACTACGAGCAGTACTTC.

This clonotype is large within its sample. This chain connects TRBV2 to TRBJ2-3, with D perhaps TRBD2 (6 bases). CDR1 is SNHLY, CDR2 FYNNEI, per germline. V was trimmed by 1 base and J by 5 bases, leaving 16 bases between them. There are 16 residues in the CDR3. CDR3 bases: TGTGCCAGCAGTGAAGGGTCGGGAGAAATGGGAGATACGCAGTATTTT. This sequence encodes CASSEGSGEMGDTQYF.